This TCR beta chain comes out of a study of T cell responses to AZD1222 COVID-19 vaccine. TCRdb's table, derived via immunoSEQ multiplex PCR, lists solely in-frame clones and lacks some. The sample lists 130,000 to 150,000 clones; around nine tenths were seen once. Study-wide results and caveats: Donors were chiefly white British, with a greater number of females, and clonal diversity was perhaps underestimated. Per reports, nearly half of all spike-specific TCRs target regions that are unmutated in variants. Only five or six people who got AZD1222 tested seropositive at baseline.

Turning to this clone: Its antigen is still unknown.

The length of the CDR3 is 15 residues. Germline assignment: CDR1 MNHEY and CDR2 SMNVEV (reference sequence). After removal of 5 bases from V and 7 bases from J, the junction contained 4 bases not matched to a gene. The specimen comprised peripheral blood, sampled on day 0 of AZD1222 vaccination. The TCR originated in an adult in good health. This chain uses TRBV27 with TRBJ2-1; TRBD2 agrees at 14 bases. The DNA for the CDR3 is TGTGCCAGCAGTGGACTAGCGGGAGGTCGGAATGAGCAGTTCTTC. Amino acids: CASSGLAGGRNEQFF.